The 14 T cell receptor beta chains in this list originate from one sample, sequenced in a study of early T cells in non-severe SARS-CoV-2 infection. TCRdb passed the 5' RACE reads through MiXCR, listing each CDR3 protein once. The sample includes 29,000 or so distinct CDR3 sequences, around 5% of them seen just once. The sequenced sample consisted of whole blood. Receptor source: an adult who was a healthcare worker with PCR-confirmed SARS-CoV-2 infection or an uninfected control (not recorded which).

This clonotype has a count of ten or more. A much larger clonotype is one base distant, so this may be a read error. The J gene is TRBJ1-6, the V gene TRBV4-1, with D tentatively TRBD1 (5 bases). Germline values: CDR1 MGHRA, CDR2 YSYEKL. The CDR3 length is 18 residues. V dropped 3 bases and J dropped 5 bases, with 20 bases sitting between them. CDR3: CASSQEAKGYSNNSPLHF. The DNA of the CDR3 is TGCGCCAGCAGCCAGGAGGCTAAGGGGTATTCGAATAATTCACCCCTCCACTTT.

This clonotype has at least ten counts. The chain is built from TRBV5-1 and TRBJ2-7, with D possibly TRBD1 on 7 matching bases. With 0 bases removed from V and 1 base from J, the gap between germline ends came to 17 bases. This CDR3 is built from 17 residues. Germline loops: CDR1 SGHRS, CDR2 YFSETQ. The CDR3 sequence is CASSLARGVSGSYEQYF. The CDR3, as DNA: TGCGCCAGCAGCTTGGCCAGGGGGGTCTCTGGATCCTACGAGCAGTACTTC.

This clonotype has ten or more counts. The V gene is TRBV27, the J gene TRBJ2-1; D unclear. V was shortened by 4 bases and J by 6 bases, with 10 bases between the two germline ends. Per germline, CDR1 MNHEY and CDR2 SMNVEV (reference sequence). This CDR3 spans 13 amino acids. CDR3 loop: CASSSVSGNEQFF. The CDR3 nucleotides are TGTGCCAGCAGTTCAGTATCCGGCAATGAGCAGTTCTTC.

At least ten counts were recorded for this clonotype. The chain carries TRBV7-2 and TRBJ2-7; 10 bases agree with TRBD1. V was clipped by 1 base and J by 7 bases; unmatched bases: 4. The CDR3 loop spans 14 amino acids. CDR1 is SGHTA, CDR2 FQGNSA, per germline. CDR3 bases: TGTGCCAGCAGCTTAGTCGGGACAGGGGAGGAGCAGTACTTC. It encodes CASSLVGTGEEQYF.

In its sample, this clonotype was seen many times. The J gene is TRBJ1-4, the V gene TRBV5-6; D remains ambiguous. CDR1 and CDR2 from the germline V gene are SGHDT and YYEEEE. The CDR3 consists of 14 residues. The germline V and J ends were trimmed by 0 bases and 4 bases, with 7 bases remaining between them. The CDR3 spells CASSLAGINEKLFF. The CDR3 DNA follows: TGTGCCAGCAGCTTGGCCGGGATTAATGAAAAACTGTTTTTT.

This clonotype was counted ten times or more. The chain recombines TRBV30 with TRBJ2-1; perhaps TRBD2 as D (5 bases). The CDR3 has 12 residues. Germline V gene data show CDR1 as GTSNPN and CDR2 as SVGIG (reference sequence). V lost 0 bases and J 9 bases, leaving 9 bases between the germline ends. The DNA of the CDR3 is TGTGCCTGGAGTGTAAGGGCGGGTGAGCAGTTCTTC. Its protein product is CAWSVRAGEQFF.

The chain links TRBV19 to TRBJ2-4; TRBD1 agrees at 7 bases. The CDR3 is 17 amino acids. Germline V CDR1 and CDR2: LNHDA, SQIVND (reference sequence). The junction had 13 bases not matched to a gene; V was cut back by 8 bases and J by 0 bases. The CDR3 DNA reads TGTGCCAGTGTCGGGACAGCGGTCGCCTTAGCCAAAAACATTCAGTACTTC. Encoded protein: CASVGTAVALAKNIQYF.

At least ten counts were recorded for this clonotype. The J gene is TRBJ1-1, the V gene TRBV29-1; TRBD1 might be the D (5 bases). Germline V gene lookup returns CDR1 SQVTM and CDR2 ANQGSEA. The length of the CDR3 is 15 residues. The V end was cut by 6 bases, the J end by 6 bases, with 23 bases between. CDR3 loop: CSVKTVGTRGAEAFF. CDR3 DNA sequence: TGCAGCGTGAAGACCGTCGGGACCCGGGGGGCTGAAGCTTTCTTT.

By sample fraction, this clonotype is medium-sized. This chain uses TRBV4-1 with TRBJ2-6; D remains unclear. V lost 0 bases to trimming and J lost 2 bases, with 11 bases between them. This CDR3 region has 17 residues. Germline V gene lookup returns CDR1 MGHRA and CDR2 YSYEKL. CDR3: CASSQEGEGTGANVLTF. In DNA form, the CDR3 reads TGCGCCAGCAGCCAAGAAGGAGAAGGGACTGGGGCCAACGTCCTGACTTTC.

This clonotype was seen ten or more times. This rearrangement joins TRBV4-1 to TRBJ1-6, with D hard to call. Between the trimmed V and J ends, which lost 4 bases and 7 bases, there was a span of 23 bases. Germline CDR1 MGHRA, CDR2 YSYEKL. The CDR3 spans 18 residues. The CDR3 is CASSPLNISGRKNSPLHF. The CDR3 DNA is TGCGCCAGCAGCCCCCTGAACATCTCTGGCCGGAAGAATTCACCCCTCCACTTT.

This clonotype was detected ten times or more. The CDR3 region is CASSETGIGSYEQYF. The CDR3 region has the DNA TGTGCCAGCAGTGAGACAGGGATTGGTTCCTACGAGCAGTACTTC. J is TRBJ2-7 and V is TRBV6-1; 7 bases map to TRBD1. Looked up from germline, CDR1 is MNHNS and CDR2 is SASEGT. V gave up 3 bases and J gave up 1 base; unmatched junction bases: 6. There are 15 residues in the CDR3.

This chain connects TRBV29-1 to TRBJ2-1, with unresolved D. From germline, CDR1 is SQVTM and CDR2 ANQGSEA. Trimming cost V 0 bases and J 7 bases, with 10 bases left between them. CDR3 length: 13 residues. CDR3 in DNA: TGCAGCGTTGAAGACAGCCCCCGGAATGAGCAGTTCTTC. Its protein is CSVEDSPRNEQFF.

On this clonotype: A much larger clone lies a single base off, so this may be a read error. The chain combines TRBV4-1 with TRBJ1-1; no definite D call. The germline V gene encodes CDR1 MGHRA and CDR2 YSYEKL. Trimming took 4 bases from V and 5 from J, leaving 14 bases between them. The CDR3 consists of 14 residues. CDR3 in amino acids: CASSPAAFGTEAFF. The CDR3 region has the DNA TGCGCCAGCAGCCCGGCAGCCTTTGGGACTGAAGCTTTCTTT.

V is TRBV11-3 and J is TRBJ2-3; D unclear. The V end was cut by 5 bases, the J end by 4 bases, with 13 bases between. The CDR3 length is 14 residues. In germline, CDR1 is SGHNT, CDR2 YENEEA. This chain's CDR3 is CASSQSLLADTQYF. The CDR3 nucleotides read TGTGCCAGCAGCCAAAGTCTGTTGGCAGATACGCAGTATTTT.